These 32 T cell receptor beta chains came from one sample sequenced in a study of cytomegalovirus exposure and HLA in healthy donors. Amplification used 60 Vbeta primers and 13 Jbeta primers. The table came from immunoSEQ multiplex PCR; TCRdb's copy has only in-frame clones and leaves some out. The sample carries more than 95,000 clones, approximately 80% recorded once. Material for sequencing was PBMCs. These receptors all come from a young man in good health and CMV-seropositive.

The V call is TRBV7-2, the J call TRBJ2-1; 7 nucleotides align to TRBD1. Per the germline V gene, CDR1 is SGHTA and CDR2 is FQGNSA. Trimming took 8 bases from V and 7 from J; bases not matched to a gene: 14. The CDR3 sequence is 15 residues long. CDR3 residues: CASPHTGANFNEQFF. The CDR3 nucleotides read TGTGCCAGCCCCCACACAGGGGCTAACTTTAATGAGCAGTTCTTC.

This sequence joins TRBV7-2 and TRBJ1-5; D is ambiguous. Germline V lookup: CDR1 SGHTA, CDR2 FQGNSA. V lost 1 base to trimming and J lost 2 bases, with 12 bases between them. The CDR3 extends over 16 amino acids. Written as DNA, the CDR3 is TGTGCCAGCAGCTTAGACGTGGGCGTAGGCAATCAGCCCCAGCATTTT. This codes for CASSLDVGVGNQPQHF.

This clone has just one count. The J gene is TRBJ2-7, the V gene TRBV7-2, with D maybe TRBD2 (5 bases). Trimming left V 4 bases short and J 6 bases short, with 16 bases between. Per germline, CDR1 SGHTA and CDR2 FQGNSA. The CDR3 consists of 14 residues. The CDR3 sequence: CASSSRATRREQYF. The CDR3 region has the DNA TGTGCCAGCAGCTCGAGAGCTACTAGGCGCGAGCAGTACTTC.

This clone was seen only once. The chain couples TRBV6-6 to TRBJ2-2, with TRBD2 matching over 8 bases. V was clipped by 6 bases and J by 5 bases; unmatched bases: 8. Looked up from germline, CDR1 is MNHNY and CDR2 is SVGAGI (reference sequence). This CDR3 comprises 15 residues. CDR3 nucleotide sequence: TGTGCCAGCAGAACTAGCGGCAAGGGGACCGGGGAGCTGTTTTTT. Translating gives CASRTSGKGTGELFF.

This clone came up a few times. CDR3 region: CAWNQGSMDGYTF. The CDR3 DNA reads as TGTGCCTGGAATCAGGGGTCGATGGATGGCTACACCTTC. This rearrangement joins TRBV30 to TRBJ1-2, with D possibly TRBD1 on 6 matching bases. Germline V gene sequence: CDR1 GTSNPN, CDR2 SVGIG (reference sequence). This CDR3 comprises 13 residues. Trimming removed 4 bases from V and 6 bases from J, with 15 bases in between.

This clone was seen once. A read error may produce the germline difference seen at one junction end. The sample holds other DNA sequences that translate to the same CDR3. This chain links TRBV7-9 with TRBJ1-2; 11 bases fit TRBD1. Looked up from germline, CDR1 is SEHNR and CDR2 is FQNEAQ (reference sequence). The CDR3 has 17 amino acids. DNA of the CDR3: TGTGCCAGTAGCTTAGGACAGGGACAGGGGGAGAACTATGGCTACACCTTC. Its protein product is CASSLGQGQGENYGYTF.

This clone was picked up a small number of times. This rearrangement joins TRBV11-2 to TRBJ2-5, with 11 bases matching TRBD2. The CDR3 has 15 amino acids. J lost 5 bases, V lost 4 bases, and 6 bases had no gene match. Germline-derived CDR1 and CDR2 are SGHAT and FQNNGV. The CDR3 DNA is TGTGCCAGCAGCTCTATAGCGGGAGGGCTGGAGACCCAGTACTTC. This codes for CASSSIAGGLETQYF.

The chain employs TRBV19 and TRBJ1-3, with a weak D call TRBD1 (6 bases). CDR3 length: 14 residues. V was shortened by 4 bases and J by 5 bases, with 12 bases between the two germline ends. CDR1 and CDR2 (germline): LNHDA, SQIVND (reference sequence). The CDR3 nucleotides are TGTGCCAGTAGTACAGGGGCGATTCGAAACACCATATATTTT. The encoded protein is CASSTGAIRNTIYF.

J is TRBJ1-4 and V is TRBV7-9; 10 nucleotides agree with TRBD1. The CDR3 extends over 16 amino acids. Germline V lookup: CDR1 SEHNR, CDR2 FQNEAQ (reference sequence). V shed 5 bases, J shed 8 bases, and the junction held 11 bases outside the gene matches. DNA for the CDR3: TGTGCCAGCAGCCCTGGGGACAGGGGATTAAGGGAAAAACTGTTTTTT. This sequence encodes CASSPGDRGLREKLFF.

This clone showed up just a few times. The chain uses TRBV6-6 and TRBJ1-3; D gene unclear. From germline, CDR1 is MNHNY and CDR2 SVGAGI (reference sequence). The CDR3 runs to 14 residues. V was trimmed by 2 bases and J by 1 base, leaving 6 bases between them. The CDR3 reads CASSYPGSGNTIYF. DNA for the CDR3: TGTGCCAGCAGTTACCCGGGGTCTGGAAACACCATATATTTT.

This clone was picked up a small number of times. The chain links TRBV5-4 to TRBJ2-5, with TRBD1 matching 8 bases. The germline CDR1 and CDR2 sequences are SGHNT and YYREEE (reference sequence). The CDR3 runs to 15 residues. V lost 6 bases and J lost 3; bases outside the gene matches: 10. DNA for the CDR3: TGTGCCAGCACCCCCCGGGGACAGGCAGAAGAGACCCAGTACTTC. As protein: CASTPRGQAEETQYF. Full variable domain (rest looked up from reference TRBV5-4 and TRBJ2-5): ETGVTQSPTHLIKTRGQQVTLRCSSQSGHNTVSWYQQALGQGPQFIFQYYREEENGRGNFPPRFSGLQFPNYSSELNVNALELDDSALYLCASTPRGQAEETQYFGPGTRLLVL.

The V gene is TRBV27, the J gene TRBJ2-5; possible D gene TRBD1, 6 bases. CDR1 is MNHEY and CDR2 is SMNVEV in the germline V gene (reference sequence). V was shortened by 2 bases and J by 5 bases, with 12 bases between the two germline ends. The CDR3 sequence is 14 residues long. In nucleotides, the CDR3 is TGTGCCAGCAGTTTAATAGGGGGTTCCGAGACCCAGTACTTC. It translates to CASSLIGGSETQYF.

This chain uses TRBV15 with TRBJ2-1; D might be TRBD2 (7 bases). Per the germline V gene, CDR1 is LNHNV and CDR2 is YYDKDF (reference sequence). The CDR3 is 14 amino acids. V lost 8 bases to trimming and J lost 8 bases, with 19 bases between them. The CDR3 sequence is CATWRGGWVDEQFF. CDR3 DNA sequence: TGTGCCACCTGGAGGGGGGGTTGGGTGGATGAGCAGTTCTTC.

This chain connects TRBV4-1 to TRBJ2-5; 7 bases fit TRBD2. The CDR3 has 15 amino acids. From germline, CDR1 is MGHRA and CDR2 YSYEKL. With 4 bases clipped from V and 9 bases from J, the junction kept 14 bases outside the gene matches. The CDR3 loop reads CASSLQREGGGAQYF. In DNA, the CDR3 is TGCGCCAGCAGCCTACAAAGGGAGGGTGGAGGGGCCCAGTACTTC.

J is TRBJ2-7 and V is TRBV5-8; 7 bases align to TRBD1. CDR1 is SGHTS, CDR2 YDEGEE, per germline. The CDR3 runs to 14 residues. With V trimmed by 6 bases and J by 0 bases, 6 bases remained unmatched. CDR3 loop: CASNGQEISYEQYF. DNA of the CDR3: TGTGCCAGCAATGGACAGGAGATCTCCTACGAGCAGTACTTC. The full variable domain, completed using reference TRBV5-8 and TRBJ2-7, is EAGVTQSPTHLIKTRGQQATLRCSPISGHTSVYWYQQALGLGLQFLLWYDEGEERNRGNFPPRFSGRQFPNYSSELNVNALELEDSALYLCASNGQEISYEQYFGPGTRLTVT.

The rearrangement links TRBV6-9 to TRBJ2-3, with TRBD1 matching over 7 bases. The trim removed 4 bases at V and 1 base at J, leaving 8 bases unmatched. The germline gives CDR1 MNHGY, CDR2 SVAAGI. The CDR3 contains 16 residues. CDR3 sequence reads: CASSSNRDRRTDTQYF. CDR3 in DNA: TGTGCCAGCAGTTCCAACCGGGACAGACGCACAGATACGCAGTATTTT.

The J gene is TRBJ2-7, the V gene TRBV27, with 14 positions matching TRBD2. CDR1 is MNHEY and CDR2 is SMNVEV in the germline V gene (reference sequence). The CDR3 has 13 residues. The junction had 2 bases not matched to a gene; V was cut back by 7 bases and J by 6 bases. The CDR3 sequence: CASTGTSGSEQYF. The CDR3 DNA reads TGTGCCAGCACCGGGACTAGCGGGAGCGAGCAGTACTTC.

The chain links TRBV27 to TRBJ2-7, with 10 bases matching TRBD2. CDR1 is MNHEY and CDR2 is SMNVEV in the germline V gene (reference sequence). The J segment lost 6 bases and the V segment lost 3 bases, leaving 5 bases of the junction unmatched. This CDR3 contains 14 residues. CDR3 nucleotides: TGTGCCAGCAGTTTCACTAGCGGGATGAGCGAGCAGTACTTC. It codes for CASSFTSGMSEQYF.

This chain joins TRBV5-1 and TRBJ1-1; TRBD1 is a possible D gene (6 bases). This CDR3 spans 13 amino acids. CDR1 SGHRS and CDR2 YFSETQ come from the germline V gene. V lost 0 bases to trimming and J lost 3 bases, with 6 bases between them. The CDR3 region has the DNA TGCGCCAGCAGCTTGGACAGGGACACTGAAGCTTTCTTT. Encoded protein: CASSLDRDTEAFF.

The chain combines TRBV2 with TRBJ2-7, with 12 bases identical to TRBD2. V was clipped by 4 bases and J by 6 bases; unmatched bases: 13. This CDR3 has 17 amino acids. Germline CDR1 is SNHLY and CDR2 is FYNNEI. As DNA, the CDR3 is TGTGCCAGCAGTGTTAGTGGGACTAGCGGGTGGGGCCGCGAGCAGTACTTC. Translated, it gives CASSVSGTSGWGREQYF. The complete variable domain, with remaining parts taken from reference TRBV2 and TRBJ2-7, reads EPEVTQTPSHQVTQMGQEVILRCVPISNHLYFYWYRQILGQKVEFLVSFYNNEISEKSEIFDDQFSVERPDGSNFTLKIRSTKLEDSAMYFCASSVSGTSGWGREQYFGPGTRLTVT.

The chain uses TRBV5-1 and TRBJ1-1, with a weak D call TRBD1 (5 bases). The CDR3 runs to 14 residues. V gave up 0 bases and J gave up 4 bases, with 10 bases separating them. The germline CDR1 and CDR2 sequences are SGHRS and YFSETQ. CDR3 region: CASSLDRYGTEAFF. For the CDR3, the DNA is TGCGCCAGCAGCTTGGACAGGTATGGCACTGAAGCTTTCTTT.

CDR3 residues: CASSLEGLGVADTQYF. CDR3 nucleotide sequence: TGCGCCAGCAGCTTGGAGGGACTGGGGGTCGCAGATACGCAGTATTTT. The J gene is TRBJ2-3, the V gene TRBV5-1, with D maybe TRBD2 (6 bases). The CDR3 covers 16 residues. CDR1 is SGHRS, CDR2 YFSETQ, per germline. V gave up 0 bases and J gave up 4 bases, with 15 bases separating them.

The chain carries TRBV11-2 and TRBJ2-7; perhaps TRBD2 as D (5 bases). The CDR3 runs 16 residues. V was trimmed by 5 bases and J by 2 bases, leaving 19 bases between them. Germline V gene sequence: CDR1 SGHAT, CDR2 FQNNGV. The CDR3 region is CASSPPNMAGAYEQYF. The DNA for the CDR3 is TGTGCCAGCAGCCCGCCTAACATGGCCGGGGCCTACGAGCAGTACTTC.

Worth noting for this clone: The CDR3 carries no conserved terminal phenylalanine or tryptophan, so it likely arises from a read error. The chain uses TRBV6-5 and TRBJ1-2, with D perhaps TRBD1 (6 bases). Trimming removed 0 bases at V and 2 bases at J, with 13 bases between. There are 16 residues in the CDR3. CDR1 and CDR2 (germline): MNHEY, SVGAGI. CDR3 DNA: TGTGCCAGCAGTTACTCGAGAGGGACACTAAACTATGGCTACACCCTC. It translates to CASSYSRGTLNYGYTL.

The chain recombines TRBV11-1 with TRBJ2-7; perhaps TRBD2 as D (7 bases). The CDR3 is made up of 15 amino acids. With 5 bases removed from V and 6 bases from J, the gap between germline ends came to 20 bases. Germline assignment: CDR1 SGHAT and CDR2 FQDESV (reference sequence). CDR3 protein: CASSLGGAGSVEQYF. The CDR3 nucleotides are TGTGCCAGCAGCCTAGGGGGAGCGGGGAGCGTCGAGCAGTACTTC.

The CDR3 region has the DNA TGTGCCAGCAGCTTAGTTTGGGGAGGAACCGGGGAGCTGTTTTTT. The encoded protein is CASSLVWGGTGELFF. This chain connects TRBV7-2 to TRBJ2-2; a possible D gene is TRBD2 (6 bases). The germline V gene encodes CDR1 SGHTA and CDR2 FQGNSA. Trimming removed 1 base at V and 5 bases at J, with 11 bases between. The CDR3 covers 15 residues.

The V and J genes are TRBV28 and TRBJ2-5; D may be TRBD1 (6 bases). Between the trimmed V and J ends, which lost 6 bases and 7 bases, there was a span of 21 bases. This CDR3 has 15 residues. Looked up from germline, CDR1 is MDHEN and CDR2 is SYDVKM. The CDR3 is CASSTDSNRVGTQYF. Written as DNA, the CDR3 is TGTGCCAGCAGCACGGACAGCAACCGGGTTGGGACCCAGTACTTC.

The rearrangement joins TRBV6-1 to TRBJ2-5, with 7 positions matching TRBD1. The length of the CDR3 is 13 residues. CDR1 MNHNS and CDR2 SASEGT come from the germline V gene. V was clipped by 6 bases and J by 2 bases; unmatched bases: 3. In DNA form, the CDR3 reads TGTGCCAGCAGGGGGACAGCTCAAGAGACCCAGTACTTC. Encoded protein: CASRGTAQETQYF.

The chain carries TRBV5-1 and TRBJ1-2; D perhaps matches TRBD1 (5 bases). Germline V gives CDR1 SGHRS, CDR2 YFSETQ. The V gene lost 2 bases and the J gene lost 0 bases, with 8 bases spanning the gap. The CDR3 has 14 residues. CDR3: CASSLTGTNYGYTF. CDR3 bases: TGCGCCAGCAGCTTAACAGGAACTAACTATGGCTACACCTTC.

This sequence joins TRBV5-1 and TRBJ2-3; 8 bases are a match to TRBD1. Germline assignment: CDR1 SGHRS and CDR2 YFSETQ. Unmatched junction bases numbered 24, after V lost 6 bases and J lost 0 bases. CDR3 length: 21 amino acids. CDR3 in amino acids: CASMVIPLPLDRGHSTDTQYF. DNA of the CDR3: TGCGCCAGCATGGTCATTCCTCTCCCACTCGACAGGGGACATAGCACAGATACGCAGTATTTT.

The V gene is TRBV28, the J gene TRBJ2-7; TRBD1 is a possible D gene (6 bases). Trimming pared 8 bases from V and 5 bases from J, leaving 16 bases between. CDR1 is MDHEN, CDR2 SYDVKM, per germline. The CDR3 totals 13 residues. CDR3 coding DNA: TGTGCCAGCCAGGGGAGCCCCGGAAACGAGCAGTACTTC. Protein sequence: CASQGSPGNEQYF.

The chain is built from TRBV27 and TRBJ2-5; the match to TRBD1 covers 7 bases. After removal of 5 bases from V and 1 base from J, the junction contained 10 bases not matched to a gene. Germline V CDR1 and CDR2: MNHEY, SMNVEV (reference sequence). The CDR3 spans 16 residues. The CDR3 nucleotides read TGTGCCAGCAGTAAATCCGGGACAGTAGGCCAAGAGACCCAGTACTTC. Protein sequence: CASSKSGTVGQETQYF.